Listed here is a single T cell receptor (beta chain). This entry comes from a study of blood T cell repertoires in COVID-19. Background on the study: Donors in the United States, Italy and Spain gave samples during acute or convalescent COVID-19. PBMCs, B-cell-depleted T cells, or T cells provided the cDNA or gDNA that made up the material.

Authors' data handling: Quantification of nucleated cells was approximated via reference gene primer amplification. The data were produced by immunoSEQ multiplex PCR, yet TCRdb's version contains in-frame clones alone and is incomplete. For V, J and clone size, that table is used; D and trimming come from the DNA. The sample has some 120,000 clones, around four fifths seen once. The specimen was peripheral blood. The receptor's source is a man at least 80 years old with active or convalescent COVID-19.

The CDR3 DNA follows: TGTGCCAGAAGCCCAAGACTAGCGGGGAGAACCTACAATGAGCAGTTCTTC. It specifies CARSPRLAGRTYNEQFF. The chain is built from TRBV5-3 and TRBJ2-1, with 11 positions matching TRBD2. TRBV5-3 qualifies as an ORF whose function is uncertain. The CDR3 loop spans 17 amino acids. The V gene end was trimmed by 4 bases and the J gene end by 2 bases; junction bases not matched to a gene: 8.